The T cell receptor (beta chain) under discussion was sequenced for a study of identical twins. General study findings and limits: Twin-shared out-of-frame alpha sequences were enriched for low generation probability.

The sample holds many counts of this clonotype. Its antigen is currently unknown. TCRdb recomputed calls from the 5' RACE reads with MiXCR, one row per CDR3 protein. The sample holds 600,000 to 700,000 distinct CDR3 sequences; over 20% are singletons and the top ten take about 4.5%. The sample also formed part of further work on T cells expressing NK-cell markers. That study adds: Whether expanded NKG2C+ T cell clones were HCMV-specific remained unclear.

The receptor's source is a woman aged 18-30 years in good health. Source material: PBMCs.

The DNA of the CDR3 is TGTGCCAGCAGGGATGAGGCCACCTCCTATAATTCACCCCTCCACTTT. Protein: CASRDEATSYNSPLHF. The chain couples TRBV7-3 to TRBJ1-6; no clear D. CDR3 length: 16 residues. The germline gives CDR1 SGHTA, CDR2 FQGTGA. V was shortened by 6 bases and J by 0 bases, with 12 bases between the two germline ends. The full variable domain, in which reference TRBV7-3 and TRBJ1-6 provide the parts outside the CDR3, is GAGVSQTPSNKVTEKGKYVELRCDPISGHTALYWYRQSLGQGPEFLIYFQGTGAADDSGLPNDRFFAVRPEGSVSTLKIQRTERGDSAVYLCASRDEATSYNSPLHFGNGTRLTVT.